This T cell receptor beta chain was sequenced during a study of cytomegalovirus exposure and HLA in healthy donors (dated by TCRdb to 2016 to 2017). With regard to the full study: In an earlier analysis of 450 to 750 of the donors, 276 Gb of sequence data and approximately 120 million unique TCR beta sequences from roughly 190 million T cells were reported. Four to six DR-DQ haplotypes were handled as single units for association and clustering because linkage in the cohort was strong. The study aimed to test whether cataloging public T cell receptors could reveal signatures of past pathogen exposure. An earlier analysis of fewer than 750 of the donors used high-throughput TCR beta sequencing to judge whether each TCR beta V gene segment behaved as functional or pseudogenic. The genetic ancestry cluster associated with self-reported Caucasian donors included 81% of the roughly 400 genotyped donors. To predict cytomegalovirus infection status, the study combined high-throughput TCR immunosequencing, statistical association of individual TCRs with disease status, and machine learning. Typing coverage differed by locus: A, B, C, DRB1 and DQB1 were typed in about 629-630 donors, DQA1 in 500 to 550, DPA1 in roughly 590, and DPB1 in 400 to 490. Alongside the repertoire data, information on donor age, sex, ethnicity and CMV serostatus was compiled. Genome-wide SNP genotypes for about 65% of the roughly 670 donors were used in a later genetic analysis, which treated that subset as a discovery cohort. In the later analysis, no new phenotypic data were used to find candidate immune exposures; instead, reliance was placed on TCR beta sequences and their occurrence across donors. Besides the first cohort of roughly 700 subjects, a separate validation cohort made up of roughly 120 different subjects was used. Both class I and class II loci were covered by HLA typing, at four-digit resolution. Every discovery cohort repertoire had been produced on one sequencing platform. Among around 400 genotyped donors of the cohort, an average of around 220,000 unique TCR beta nucleotide sequences was sequenced per donor, of which 15% to 20% were non-productive. In a later analysis, previously published TCR beta repertoires from several hundred donors were re-analyzed and high-resolution HLA genotyping was added so that TCR occurrence patterns could be studied. The study used immunosequencing to profile the T cell repertoires of several hundred subjects and linked those repertoires to cytomegalovirus serostatus. About 300 gigabases of sequencing data and 91 million or so unique TCR sequences made up an early release that covered 500 to 650 HLA-typed donors.

The cohort consisted of 666 healthy bone marrow donors. At the time of sampling, every cohort member was nominally healthy, though immune exposures that went unrecorded were likely present. The donor tested CMV seronegative and was one of the 352 seronegative cohort members. Each donor provided a peripheral blood sample, and peripheral blood mononuclear cells were used for TCR beta sequencing. Genomic DNA was extracted from the blood cell samples with the Qiagen DNeasy Blood Extraction Kit. Note on this clone: The antigen it binds to is not known. Base qualities are not recorded, but no much larger clone differs from it by a single base.

Broad study findings and their caveats: When HLA alleles, especially DR and DQ, strongly co-occurred, attributing TCR associations to individual alleles was difficult. In a later analysis, TCR association rates were found to vary across HLA loci, with the most associated TCRs seen for DRB1 alleles and the fewest for HLA-C alleles. The only immune exposure information available for the cohort was CMV serostatus. Several of the top co-occurrence clusters appeared to be linked to parvovirus B19, influenza, CMV and Epstein-Barr virus, according to a later analysis. It was suggested by the authors that the approach could potentially be generalized to other disease states and immunological phenotypes. The study listed 150 to 200 TCR beta chains as associated with cytomegalovirus. Cytomegalovirus status was reported to be diagnosed by the classifier with high specificity and sensitivity in both the original and validation cohorts. This cohort had only TCR beta chains sequenced, and the lack of alpha or paired-chain data limited which features could be detected. In a later analysis, HLA-associated TCR beta chains were found to be more clonally expanded and to have lower generation probabilities than equally common non-associated chains. A later genetic analysis associated a missense DCLRE1C variant with V-gene and J-gene trimming of TCR beta chains, and an independent cohort replicated the association. The earlier analysis of some 560 of the donors excluded fewer than 20 rarely observed V segments, including chromosome 9 orphons, because counts were too low. Presence/absence analyses assumed roughly uniform sequencing depth across donors, an assumption that may not hold. A further reported finding was that TCR beta sequences accurately predicted the HLA-A and HLA-B alleles for most subjects in the first cohort. An earlier analysis of roughly 570 of the donors showed that most TCR beta V segments appeared in productive rearrangements either about 87% or about 30% of the time, which broadly matched IMGT annotations. Across donors, most TCR sequences were observed very rarely, whereas some public TCRs were present in many individuals. A cluster of highly shared sequence variants was judged likely to be a technical artifact of the sequencing pipeline. In vitro tests confirmed that a few of the cytomegalovirus-associated TCR beta chains recognize cytomegalovirus antigens. Correlated functional status among segregating V segments might be attributable to linkage disequilibrium, but an unknown experimental factor could not be ruled out. A later genetic analysis reported fewer N-insertions in productive TCRs among donors in an Asian-associated ancestry cluster than the roughly 620-donor mean. Because HLA typing was unavailable for some donors at each locus, only the typed subset was used in association tests. In a later analysis, some 17,000 TCR beta sequences were associated with specific HLA alleles at a false discovery rate of 0.05. According to a later analysis, most CMV-associated TCR beta chains appeared to be HLA-restricted, and the HLA associations seemed to be driven largely by CMV exposure.

Library generation was performed with the immunoSEQ multiplex PCR assay. For the multiplex PCR, a mixture combining 60 forward primers for TCR Vbeta segments and 13 reverse primers for TCR Jbeta segments was used. The CDR3 region of rearranged TCR beta genes was amplified from genomic DNA by a multiplex PCR assay. The amplified TCR beta libraries were sequenced on the Illumina HiSeq System as 87-base-pair reads. Concerning the study's data processing: In a later analysis, tens of millions of unique TCR beta chains were counted across the 650 to 750 repertoires, and approximately 9.9 million of these chains were shared by at least two donors. A nearest-neighbor algorithm error-corrected the raw reads and collapsed the reads into unique sequences, merging closely related sequences to remove PCR and sequencing errors. CDR3 sequences were aligned to IMGT reference sequences to assign V, D and J gene segments. Each retained sequence needed at least a six-nucleotide match to both a V gene segment and a J gene segment. A rearrangement was called productive if the CDR3 had no stop codons and remained in frame with V and J, and every other rearrangement was called non-productive. CDR3 was defined by IMGT convention, running from the second conserved V-encoded cysteine to the conserved J-encoded phenylalanine. The earlier analysis of some 550 of the donors excluded any sequence lacking an unambiguous match to a single V gene segment. An earlier analysis of about 590 of the donors classified V segments as functional when productive rearrangements were above 56.7% and as segregating when the standard deviation between donors was above 5%. To diagnose cytomegalovirus status from the catalog of TCR beta chain sequences, a statistical classification framework was built. A later analysis assigned V and J genes by comparing TCR nucleotide sequences with IMGT/GENE-DB human TR gene sequences. The TCRdist pipeline was used in a later analysis to assign CDR3 sequences and most-parsimonious VDJ recombination scenarios. In a later analysis, each TCR beta chain was defined by its CDR3 amino acid sequence together with its V-gene family, and reads lacking a unique V-gene family were excluded. In a later analysis, nearly 600 highly shared, low-generation-probability nucleotide sequences were removed to address suspected cross-contamination and a sequencing artifact. For each public chain, a later analysis derived a clonal expansion index from normalized ranks of inferred template counts within each repertoire. Generation probabilities in a later analysis came from a VDJ recombination model fitted to out-of-frame rearrangements, and those results were checked against IGoR. A later analysis scored TCR-TCR, TCR-HLA and TCR-CMV co-occurrence with hypergeometric tests, applying a repertoire-size bias correction to TCR pairs. False discovery rates were estimated in a later analysis by permuting HLA or CMV assignments 20 times. In a later analysis, co-occurring TCRs were grouped using DBSCAN, with TCRdist sequence similarity added in when clustering inside HLA-allele-positive subsets. Repertoires with fewer than 30,000 or more than 120,000 public chains, plus five repertoires with anomalous nucleotide sharing, were excluded from co-occurrence clustering. TCRdb holds this immuneACCESS table with in-frame rearrangements only. Some clones are missing; in checked studies, unresolved V genes explain under half, and the rest has no known cause. The V and J calls and the clone size are those of that table, but D and trimming were determined from the DNA. The sample table holds 150,000 to 200,000 clones, of which under 90% were seen once. Of the sample, more than 1.5% is held by the ten largest clones.

Sequenced: PBMCs. This TCR derives from a young man in good health and CMV-seronegative.

The sequenced DNA: TGTGCCAGCAGTGGTGCAGGGCAGAGTGGCTACACCTTC. It translates as CASSGAGQSGYTF. The V and J genes are TRBV2 and TRBJ1-2; the D gene is perhaps TRBD1, from 5 matching bases. Deletion took 4 bases off V and 7 bases off J, with a span of 13 bases between the germline ends. Per the germline V gene, SNHLY is the CDR1 and FYNNEI is the CDR2. Counted from cysteine to phenylalanine, this CDR3 has 13 amino acids. Just the 39-base CDR3 DNA is kept, in frame starting at base 1.